One T cell receptor (beta chain) is described in this entry. This clonotype was recorded a few times. Its cognate antigen has yet to be identified. No much larger clonotype is one base removed from it; base qualities were not supplied. The receptor library was made with 5' RACE. The sequencer listed for this sample is NextSeq 500. In the TCR library protocol, a unique molecular identifier was attached to each TCR cDNA molecule so that PCR and sequencing errors could be corrected. In the source study's methods: Decombinator tools were used for TCR identification, UMI-based error correction and CDR3 extraction. Expanded TCRs were defined as those above a frequency of 2 per 1,000, corresponding to the top 1% of the tumor frequency distribution. Each repertoire was subsampled 100 times to 5,000 TCRs, after which Renyi diversity was computed with the R vegan package. CDR3 similarity networks were built from amino acid triplet string-kernel similarity, with CDR3s being connected when pairwise similarity was above 0.82. TCRdb reanalyzed the raw reads on its own, using fastp at Q25 for trimming and MiXCR for clone calling, and kept in-frame beta chains. Each entry is one CDR3 protein sequence, shown with its most common DNA and genes. The V and J calls, along with clone size, are taken from TCRdb and not from the paper's own processing. The sample contains more than 2,500 distinct CDR3 sequences, 16% of them found a single time. Around 84% of the sample is taken by the ten largest.

This sample was taken from a study of spatial heterogeneity in lung cancer (dated by TCRdb to between 2017 and 2020). In the study overall: More beta-chain than alpha-chain transcripts were consistently detected, likely reflecting higher beta-chain transcript abundance. In the raw uncorrected reads, each unique combination of TCR and UMI appeared on average more than ten times. TCR alpha and beta repertoires were quantitatively compared across multiple tumor regions, matched nontumor lung and blood in non-small cell lung cancer. The study linked features of the TCR repertoire to counts of nonsynonymous mutations, which were determined by whole-exome sequencing of tumor tissue. Both alpha and beta chains were TCR-sequenced in samples taken at surgery, namely 220 tumor regions, approximately 66 matched nontumor lung samples and about 54 PBMC samples.

Reading the label with the study, this specimen's time point is: sample taken at primary tumor resection. TCR sequencing used whole RNA extracted from tumor and nontumor lung tissue, or from cryopreserved PBMC samples, without cell sorting. The donors were more than 65 patients from the lung TRACERx cohort who had early-stage, untreated non-small cell lung cancer. Only patients with enough RNA available from two or more tumor regions were chosen for TCR sequencing. From its cysteine to its phenylalanine, the CDR3 spans 13 amino acids. The entry retains the CDR3 DNA only, 39 bases that are in frame from base 1. In the germline V gene (reference sequence), CDR1 corresponds to DFQATT and CDR2 to SNEGSKA. V lost 4 bases and J lost 6 bases, and the count of bases not matched to a germline gene is 7. The full study reports these points: Confirming at a functional level the hypothesis that regional TCRs recognize regional mutations was considered to require additional single-cell paired TCR alpha and beta sequencing. Ubiquitous expanded tumor TCRs were detected in blood more often at tumor resection than at routine follow-up.

The specimen was PBMCs, collected at surgery. This receptor was obtained from a female donor with early-stage non-small cell lung cancer. The sequence joins TRBV20-1 to TRBJ2-7; 9 bases in between match TRBD2. The CDR3 is CSANPGLASEQYF. The sequenced DNA: TGCAGTGCTAATCCGGGACTAGCTTCCGAGCAGTACTTC.